This T cell receptor (beta chain) was retrieved from a study of T-cell memory formation after mild COVID-19. TCRdb analysed the 5' RACE reads with MiXCR anew, one entry per CDR3 protein. The table includes around 340,000 distinct CDR3 sequences, more than 15% detected once. The V and J ends lost 0 bases and 4 bases respectively, with 13 bases between them. Germline CDR1 is SGHRS and CDR2 is YFSETQ. The CDR3 totals 15 residues. This receptor was obtained from a man younger than 35 who had mild COVID-19 (a few samples of this study predate the infection). Cell type and time point are not known. Source material: PBMCs or a T cell subset sorted from them (not recorded which). This sequence joins TRBV5-1 and TRBJ2-5, with D unresolved. The CDR3 protein is CASSLVGGYSETQYF. For the CDR3, the DNA is TGCGCCAGCAGCTTGGTAGGCGGATATTCAGAGACCCAGTACTTC.